This T cell receptor beta chain derives from a study of radiation and T cells in renal cell carcinoma (dated by TCRdb to 2018 to 2020). The study in broad terms: The samples were obtained from a clinical trial, where primary renal cell carcinomas were treated with 15 Gy stereotactic body radiation therapy and then removed by nephrectomy 4 weeks afterward. A total of around 50 samples underwent TCR beta sequencing, made up of approximately 26 tumors and about 27 peripheral blood samples. Across all 53 samples, 4,016,671 unique CDR3 nucleotide sequences, encoding 2.5 million to 3 million unique CDR3 amino acid sequences, were identified.

The investigation overall reported the following: In blood, the top tumor clonotypes increased from baseline to 2 weeks after radiation and then shrank by 4 weeks, which suggests a temporary expansion of tumor-resident clones. Blood repertoire dynamics were not followed beyond 4 weeks after treatment. Because pretreatment tumor biopsies were not available, the study could not determine whether clonotypes were already present within the tumor at baseline. Effects of radiation dose or scheduling on the TCR repertoire could not be addressed with the single-armed trial design.

The count of this clone is one. No cognate antigen has been identified for it. No much larger clone is present one base from it, and per-base qualities are unavailable. This specimen's time point label, interpreted: baseline pretreatment blood. Reading the label with the study, this specimen's treatment or condition is: 15 Gy SBRT to primary tumor, nephrectomy 4 weeks later. To follow tumor-enriched clonotypes, serial peripheral blood was collected from radiation-treated patients at baseline and at 2 weeks and 4 weeks after SBRT. All patients had renal cell carcinoma with clear cell pathology. The QIAamp DNA Blood Mini Kit (Qiagen) was used to prepare genomic DNA for TCR sequencing. The analyses included just those samples that passed every quality control check. From the cysteine up to the phenylalanine, the CDR3 has a length of 18 residues. This entry keeps only the CDR3 DNA: 54 bases, framed from base 1. V is shortened by 3 bases, J by 0 bases, and the region joining them spans 15 bases. CDR1 and CDR2 are read off the germline V gene as SGHTA and FQGNSA.

TCR beta libraries were generated from genomic DNA with the immunoSEQ kit, following the manufacturer's recommendations. For library preparation, a first multiplex PCR was performed with proprietary primers, followed by a second PCR in which unique barcodes were added, and bead cleanups were performed after each round. A kit-provided positive control reaction and a negative control reaction were included in every sample batch. The final libraries underwent checking on an Agilent 4200 TapeStation D1000 ScreenTape, volumetric pooling, and quantification by qPCR. Sequencing ran on an Illumina NextSeq500 with a MidOutput 150-cycle cartridge, using 156 Read1 and 15 Index1 cycles with kit custom primers. The pooled library was loaded at roughly 1 pM, and approximately 20% PhiX control was spiked in. The authors' analysis ran thus. The vendor-processed data were analyzed in R, and a clonotype was defined as all T cells that share the same CDR3 nucleotide sequence. In the clone abundance analyses, frequencies in each sample were normalized to that sample's 10,000 most abundant clones. Public T cell clones, which averaged fewer than five per sample, were excluded before analysis. Tumor-enriched and baseline blood-enriched clonotypes were defined by at least a 32-fold difference in abundance between compartments. A beta-binomial differential abundance model was used to identify clonotypes that were expanded or contracted between blood time points. Tumor-blood repertoire similarity was measured with the Baroni-Urbani and Buser coefficient, and group comparisons used two-tailed Wilcoxon tests in R. This is the immuneACCESS table as TCRdb keeps it, with only in-frame sequences that have V and J called. A part of the clones is gone; compared with another copy, unresolved V genes explain less than half, and the rest is unexplained. Clone size and the V and J calls come from that table; the DNA yielded D and trimming. Within this sample are roughly 120,000 clones, with around 84% of them counted one time only. Around 3% of the sample goes to the ten largest clones.

The sequence links TRBV7-2 to TRBJ2-6; perhaps TRBD1 is the D gene, with 5 bases matching. This receptor was taken from a woman in her sixties or seventies with renal cell carcinoma. The material was blood, obtained from a patient whose treatment included radiotherapy and nephrectomy. At the DNA level, the sequence is TGTGCCAGCAGCTTCTTTTCAGGGAAGAGCTCTGGGGCCAACGTCCTGACTTTC. It translates to CASSFFSGKSSGANVLTF.